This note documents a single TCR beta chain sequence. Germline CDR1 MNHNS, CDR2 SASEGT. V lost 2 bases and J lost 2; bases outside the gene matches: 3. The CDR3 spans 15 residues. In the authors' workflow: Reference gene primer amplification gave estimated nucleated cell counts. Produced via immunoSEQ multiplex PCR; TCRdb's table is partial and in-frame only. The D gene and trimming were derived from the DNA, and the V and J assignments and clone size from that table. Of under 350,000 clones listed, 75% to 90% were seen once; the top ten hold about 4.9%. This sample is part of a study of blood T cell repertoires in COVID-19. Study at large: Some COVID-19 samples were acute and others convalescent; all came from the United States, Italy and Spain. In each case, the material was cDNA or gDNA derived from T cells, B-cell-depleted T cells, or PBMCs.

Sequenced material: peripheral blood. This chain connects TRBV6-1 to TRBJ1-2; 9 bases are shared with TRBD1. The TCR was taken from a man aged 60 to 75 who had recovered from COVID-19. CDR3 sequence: CASSELGQGNYGYTF. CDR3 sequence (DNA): TGTGCCAGCAGTGAACTGGGACAGGGCAACTATGGCTACACCTTC.